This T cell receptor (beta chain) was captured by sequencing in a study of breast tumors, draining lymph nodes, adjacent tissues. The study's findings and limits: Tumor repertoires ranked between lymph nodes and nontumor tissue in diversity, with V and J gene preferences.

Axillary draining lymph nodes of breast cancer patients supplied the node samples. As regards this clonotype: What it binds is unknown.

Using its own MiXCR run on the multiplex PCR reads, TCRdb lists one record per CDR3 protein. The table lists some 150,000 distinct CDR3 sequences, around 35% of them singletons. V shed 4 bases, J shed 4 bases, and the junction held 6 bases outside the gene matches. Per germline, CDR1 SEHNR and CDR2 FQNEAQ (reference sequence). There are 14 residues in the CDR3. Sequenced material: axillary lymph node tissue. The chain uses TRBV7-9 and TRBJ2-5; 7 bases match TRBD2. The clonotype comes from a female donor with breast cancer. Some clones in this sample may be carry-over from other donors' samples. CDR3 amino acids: CASSSETSPETQYF. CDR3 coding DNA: TGTGCCAGCAGCTCAGAGACTAGCCCAGAGACCCAGTACTTC.